This record covers a single TCR beta chain. What it recognizes is unknown. Germline V gives CDR1 LNHDA, CDR2 SQIVND (reference sequence). CDR3 length: 13 amino acids. Trimming took off 5 bases at V and 0 bases at J, with 6 bases between the two ends. Amplification used 52 TRBV primers and 13 TRBJ primers. Generated by immunoSEQ multiplex PCR, the TCRdb table keeps only in-frame clones and is missing some. The table lists 30,000 to 40,000 clones, around nine tenths of them singletons. This entry is derived from a study of regulatory T cells. General study results and limits: Skewed V and J usage and few unique V-J pairs marked patient repertoires, most in Tregs. In CD3G-deficient patients, conventional CD4+ T cells were enriched for hydrophobic CDR3 residues at positions 6 and 7.

All CD3G-deficient patients showed autoimmunity, more severe in two. Patients aged 2 to 39 years had fewer naive and more memory CD4+ and CD8+ T cells. Regulatory (CD25-high CD127-low) and conventional (CD25-low CD127-high) CD4+ T cells were sorted separately. This clonotype was obtained from a person under 35 with CD3G deficiency. The rearrangement uses TRBV19 and TRBJ2-3; D is unresolved. Sequenced material: conventional CD4+ T cells sorted from blood. CDR3 nucleotide sequence: TGTGCCAGTAGTGCATCTAGCACAGATACGCAGTATTTT. Amino acids: CASSASSTDTQYF.